This is a list of T cell receptor beta chains from one sample in a study of cytomegalovirus exposure and HLA in healthy donors. The table came from immunoSEQ multiplex PCR; TCRdb's copy has only in-frame clones and leaves some out. This table has approximately 250,000 clones, roughly 81% appearing once. Material: PBMCs. These receptors were obtained from a girl aged 2 to 10 in good health and CMV-seronegative. Both conserved end residues are part of each CDR3. A D gene is named only where the DNA matches it firmly. Clone size is stated in some rows and not others, as once, few, many or a class when expanded.

clone size | J gene | V gene | D gene | CDR3 DNA | CDR3 protein
. | TRBJ1-4 | TRBV7-6 | . | TGTGCCAGCAGCTACGTCGGGAGGGACGAAAAACTGTTTTTT | CASSYVGRDEKLFF
. | TRBJ2-3 | TRBV30 | . | TGTGCCTGGAGCGTTTTCACAGATACGCAGTATTTT | CAWSVFTDTQYF
. | TRBJ1-1 | TRBV6-1 | TRBD1 | TGTGCCAGCAGTGGTCACCGACAGGGGAACACTGAAGCTTTCTTT | CASSGHRQGNTEAFF
. | TRBJ1-2 | TRBV18 | TRBD1 | TGTGCCAGCTCACCAGGACAGGATGGCTACACCTTC | CASSPGQDGYTF
. | TRBJ2-1 | TRBV5-1 | TRBD2 | TGCGCCAGCAGCTTGATGACTAGCGGGAATTTCAATGAGCAGTTCTTC | CASSLMTSGNFNEQFF
. | TRBJ2-7 | TRBV11-2 | TRBD1 | TGTGCCAGCAGCAGCCGACAGGGCCACTACGAGCAGTACTTC | CASSSRQGHYEQYF
. | TRBJ1-1 | TRBV10-3 | TRBD1 | TGTGCCATCACTGCCGGGGCGGGCAGGGGGACGAACACTGAAGCTTTCTTT | CAITAGAGRGTNTEAFF
. | TRBJ2-1 | TRBV7-6 | TRBD2 | TGTGCCAGCAGCTTACTAGCGGGAGGTTTTAGTGAGCAGTTCTTC | CASSLLAGGFSEQFF
once | TRBJ2-2 | TRBV16 | . | TGTGCCAGCAGCCAATCCAGGGACAAGTTGATGTTTTTT | CASSQSRDKLMFF
once | TRBJ2-1 | TRBV5-1 | . | TGCGCCAGCAGCTTGGCCGTTACCCGGGAGTGGGCCCCCAATGAGCAGTTCTTC | CASSLAVTREWAPNEQFF
. | TRBJ2-5 | TRBV11-2 | TRBD2 | TGTGCCAGCGGACGGGGTGGGACTAGCGGGGGTGAGACCCAGTACTTC | CASGRGGTSGGETQYF
. | TRBJ2-2 | TRBV13 | TRBD1 | TGTGCCAGCAGCGCGCGACAGGGGAGGTCCGGGGAGCTGTTTTTT | CASSARQGRSGELFF
. | TRBJ2-3 | TRBV7-6 | . | TGTGCCAGCAGCCGCCTCGGACTATTGACAGATACGCAGTATTTT | CASSRLGLLTDTQYF
. | TRBJ1-3 | TRBV5-1 | . | TGCGCCAGCAGCCCCCTATCTCCCTCTGGAAACACCATATATTTT | CASSPLSPSGNTIYF
once | TRBJ1-5 | TRBV19 | . | TGTGCCAGTAGGATTTTTACCTATAGCAATCAGCCCCAGCATTTT | CASRIFTYSNQPQHF
. | TRBJ2-1 | TRBV1 | . | TGCACCAGCAGCCAAGATCTGATAGCGGGTCGCAATGAGCAGTTCTTC | CTSSQDLIAGRNEQFF
. | TRBJ2-5 | TRBV27 | TRBD2 | TGTGCCAGCAGTCGGGGACTACAAGAGACCCAGTACTTC | CASSRGLQETQYF
. | TRBJ1-1 | TRBV27 | . | TGTGCCAGCTATGGGGGCCGCACTGAAGCTTTCTTT | CASYGGRTEAFF
. | TRBJ2-3 | TRBV6-5 | . | TGTGCCAGCAGCCACGACTACCGCACAGATACGCAGTATTTT | CASSHDYRTDTQYF
. | TRBJ2-2 | TRBV2 | . | TGTGCCAGCGGAGTCCGAATAAACACCGGGGAGCTGTTTTTT | CASGVRINTGELFF
. | TRBJ1-6 | TRBV5-1 | . | TGCGCCAGCAGCTTGGGGCAGTCTAATTCACCCCTCCACTTT | CASSLGQSNSPLHF
. | TRBJ2-2 | TRBV5-5 | TRBD2 | TGTGCCAGCAGCTTGGAGGGGACTAGCGGGAGACCAGGGGAGCTGTTTTTT | CASSLEGTSGRPGELFF
few | TRBJ2-7 | TRBV2 | . | TGTGCCAGCAGTGAGGTTTCCGGCGAGCAGTACTTC | CASSEVSGEQYF
. | TRBJ2-1 | TRBV10-1 | TRBD2 | TGCGCCAGCAGTGTGGTAGCGGGAAGGTCCTACAATGAGCAGTTCTTC | CASSVVAGRSYNEQFF
. | TRBJ1-4 | TRBV5-1 | TRBD1 | TGCGCCAGCAGCTTGGCCGCAAAGGTACCGGGACAGGCAACTAATGAAAAACTGTTTTTT | CASSLAAKVPGQATNEKLFF
once | TRBJ2-1 | TRBV29-1 | TRBD2 | TGCAGCGTGTCCGCGACTAGCGGGAGGGCCGATGAGCAGTTCTTC | CSVSATSGRADEQFF
. | TRBJ1-1 | TRBV10-2 | . | TGCGCCAGCGCCTTAGACCGGGAGACCACGAACACTGAAGCTTTCTTT | CASALDRETTNTEAFF
. | TRBJ1-5 | TRBV7-2 | . | TGTGCCAGCAGCTTTCCTCATGCCGGGTTCAATCAGCCCCAGCATTTT | CASSFPHAGFNQPQHF
. | TRBJ2-7 | TRBV4-1 | . | TGCGCCAGCAGCTCTCCCGGAGCGAGCTACGAGCAGTACTTC | CASSSPGASYEQYF
. | TRBJ1-6 | TRBV6-5 | . | TGTGCCAGCAGTTATGAGAAAAATCCTTATAATTCACCCCTCCACTTT | CASSYEKNPYNSPLHF
. | TRBJ2-3 | TRBV7-9 | TRBD2 | TGTGCCAGCAGCTTTCTGGCGGGAGCAAGCACAGATACGCAGTATTTT | CASSFLAGASTDTQYF
. | TRBJ2-5 | TRBV19 | TRBD1 | TGTGCCAGTAGTATTCGACAGGGAGAGACCCAGTACTTC | CASSIRQGETQYF
. | TRBJ2-3 | TRBV29-1 | . | TGCAGCGTGCCGGGACTGCGGACAGATACGCAGTATTTT | CSVPGLRTDTQYF
. | TRBJ2-5 | TRBV4-1 | . | TGCGCCAGCAGCCAACAGGGAATCCAAGAGACCCAGTACTTC | CASSQQGIQETQYF
. | TRBJ2-1 | TRBV4-1 | . | TGCGCCAGCAGCCAATACAGGGCCAATGAGCAGTTCTTC | CASSQYRANEQFF
once | TRBJ1-4 | TRBV5-1 | TRBD1 | TGCGCCAGCAACGAGGGGGCGCGGGCTAATGAAAAACTGTTTTTT | CASNEGARANEKLFF
. | TRBJ2-3 | TRBV7-9 | TRBD1 | TGTGCCAGCAGCCCCCCCGGGACAGGCGCAGATACGCAGTATTTT | CASSPPGTGADTQYF
. | TRBJ1-1 | TRBV2 | . | TGTGCCAGCAGTGCCCGAGGGCTGAGGACTGAAGCTTTCTTT | CASSARGLRTEAFF
. | TRBJ2-3 | TRBV11-2 | TRBD2 | TGTGCCAGCAGCTTACGGACTAGCGGGGGGGCCAACACAGATACGCAGTATTTT | CASSLRTSGGANTDTQYF
. | TRBJ2-1 | TRBV7-9 | TRBD2 | TGTGCCAGCAGCTCACTACGGACTAGCGGATACAATGAGCAGTTCTTC | CASSSLRTSGYNEQFF
. | TRBJ1-2 | TRBV27 | . | TGTGCCAGCAGTTTAAGGAATCGGGGGGAATATGGCTACACCTTC | CASSLRNRGEYGYTF
. | TRBJ1-2 | TRBV29-1 | . | TGCAGCGGGTGGACACCAGCTAACTATGGCTACACCTTC | CSGWTPANYGYTF
. | TRBJ2-1 | TRBV2 | . | TGTGCCAGCACGAGAGAAGTAATCCATGAGCAGTTCTTC | CASTREVIHEQFF
. | TRBJ2-1 | TRBV29-1 | TRBD2 | TGCAGCGTTCGGCCCACTAGCGGGAATTACAATGAGCAGTTCTTC | CSVRPTSGNYNEQFF
. | TRBJ1-4 | TRBV29-1 | . | TGCAGCGTTGATGGGCAGACAAATAATGAAAAACTGTTTTTT | CSVDGQTNNEKLFF
. | TRBJ2-2 | TRBV19 | . | TGTGCCAGTAGCCCCACAGTGAACACCGGGGAGCTGTTTTTT | CASSPTVNTGELFF
. | TRBJ2-3 | TRBV5-1 | . | TGCGCCAGCGCCACAGGGAGTCTGGGAGCAGATACGCAGTATTTT | CASATGSLGADTQYF
. | TRBJ1-5 | TRBV7-9 | TRBD1 | TGTGCCAGCATTCCATCCCCACAGGGGTACAATCAGCCCCAGCATTTT | CASIPSPQGYNQPQHF
. | TRBJ1-2 | TRBV27 | . | TGTGCCAGCAGTTTTAGGTCCAGAGGCCATGGCTACACCTTC | CASSFRSRGHGYTF
. | TRBJ1-2 | TRBV6-1 | TRBD1 | TGTGCCAGCAGCCACCGGACAGGGGGAGGGTATGGCTACACCTTC | CASSHRTGGGYGYTF
. | TRBJ2-7 | TRBV4-1 | TRBD1 | TGCGCCAGCAGCCGGGACAGGGAGGACGAGCAGTACTTC | CASSRDREDEQYF
. | TRBJ2-1 | TRBV6-6 | . | TGTGCCAGCAGGGGGACTCCATCAGGTTCCTACAATGAGCAGTTCTTC | CASRGTPSGSYNEQFF
. | TRBJ2-7 | TRBV10-3 | . | TGTGCCATCAGCCTCGACAGCGTTAGCTACGAGCAGTACTTC | CAISLDSVSYEQYF